The clone carrying this T cell receptor (beta chain) was recorded many times. Its specificity is not known. The data derive from a study of T cells in Graves' hyperthyroidism and ophthalmopathy. Study-wide context: Peripheral blood sampling occurred at initial diagnosis, before any treatment. Broader study findings: Expanded thyroid clonotypes (above 0.001) were mostly also found in blood. Ophthalmopathy was distinguished from stable hyperthyroidism by 13 V-J signatures.

The CDR3 length is 14 residues. In germline, CDR1 is DFQATT, CDR2 SNEGSKA (reference sequence). V shed 5 bases and J shed 1 base, with 11 bases lying between them. TCR beta CDR3 regions were amplified from RNA transcripts. A set of HTBI primers served as the primers for a first-round RT-PCR of the TCR CDR3. Each CDR3 protein is one row after TCRdb ran MiXCR on the multiplex PCR reads. The sample records roughly 240,000 distinct CDR3 sequences, approximately 25% being singletons. PBMCs were sourced from more than 9 ml fresh peripheral blood. Sequenced sample: blood. The chain joins TRBV20-1 to TRBJ2-2, with D perhaps being TRBD1 or TRBD2 (5 bases each). The TCR originated in a woman in her thirties or forties with Graves' ophthalmopathy. CDR3 in DNA: TGCAGTGCTGCCGGGACGGTGAACACCGGGGAGCTGTTTTTT. Amino acid sequence: CSAAGTVNTGELFF.